The table lists the clone carrying this T cell receptor beta chain with a few counts. HTBI primers from iRepertoire and Arm-PCR of CDR3 regions yielded the TCR beta libraries. Via MiXCR, TCRdb re-called the multiplex PCR reads, giving one row per CDR3 protein. The data contain some 250,000 distinct CDR3 sequences, around 19% of them singletons. This entry belongs to a study of regulatory T cells in long-lasting Graves disease. The germline CDR1 and CDR2 sequences are SEHNR and FQNEAQ (reference sequence). The CDR3 totals 15 residues. Trimming took 5 bases from V and 0 from J, leaving 14 bases between them. Regarding time point: newly diagnosed GD, antithyroid drugs for less than 3 months. With RNA extracted from PBMCs as input, the TCR library was made. American Thyroid Association guidelines defined Graves' disease diagnosis. The sample also formed part of further work on T cells in Graves' hyperthyroidism and ophthalmopathy. That study reports: On the basis of clinical symptoms, serum thyroxine and TRAb, thyroid ultrasound and orbital computed tomography, diagnoses were made.

Sequences were derived from peripheral blood mononuclear cells (PBMCs), sampled at new diagnosis, from a patient treated with antithyroid drugs. This chain links TRBV7-9 with TRBJ2-7; TRBD1 is a possible D gene (5 bases). This TCR was sampled from a woman under 40 with Graves disease. The CDR3, as DNA: TGTGCCAGCAGCCATCAGGGATACACCTCCTACGAGCAGTACTTC. Protein product: CASSHQGYTSYEQYF.